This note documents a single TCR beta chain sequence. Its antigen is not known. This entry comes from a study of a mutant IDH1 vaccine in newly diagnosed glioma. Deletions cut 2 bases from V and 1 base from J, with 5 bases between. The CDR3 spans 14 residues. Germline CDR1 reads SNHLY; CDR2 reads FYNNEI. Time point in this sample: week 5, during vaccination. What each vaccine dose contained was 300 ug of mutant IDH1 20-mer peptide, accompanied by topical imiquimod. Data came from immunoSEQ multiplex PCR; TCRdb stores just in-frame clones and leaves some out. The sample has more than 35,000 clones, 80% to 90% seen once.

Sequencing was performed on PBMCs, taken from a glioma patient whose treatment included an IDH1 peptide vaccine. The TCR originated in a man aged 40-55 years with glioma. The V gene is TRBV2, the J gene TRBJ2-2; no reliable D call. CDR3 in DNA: TGTGCCAGCAGTGAATGGCTGAACACCGGGGAGCTGTTTTTT. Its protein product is CASSEWLNTGELFF.